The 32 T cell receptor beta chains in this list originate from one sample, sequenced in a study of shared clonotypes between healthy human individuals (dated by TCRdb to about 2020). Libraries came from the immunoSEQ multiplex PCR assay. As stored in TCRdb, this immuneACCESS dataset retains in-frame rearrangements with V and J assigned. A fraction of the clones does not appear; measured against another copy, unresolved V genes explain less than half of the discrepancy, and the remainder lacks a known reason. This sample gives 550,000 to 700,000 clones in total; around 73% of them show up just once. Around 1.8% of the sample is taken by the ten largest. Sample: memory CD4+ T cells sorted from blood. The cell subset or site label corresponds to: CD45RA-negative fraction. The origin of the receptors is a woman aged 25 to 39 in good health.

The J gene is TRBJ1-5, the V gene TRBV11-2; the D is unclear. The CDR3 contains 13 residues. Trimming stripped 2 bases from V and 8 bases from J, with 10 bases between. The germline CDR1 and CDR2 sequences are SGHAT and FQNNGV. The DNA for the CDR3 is TGTGCCAGCAGCTTAATCGGGAATAAGCCCCAGCATTTT. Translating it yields CASSLIGNKPQHF. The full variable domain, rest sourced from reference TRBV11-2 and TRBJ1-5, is EAGVAQSPRYKIIEKRQSVAFWCNPISGHATLYWYQQILGQGPKLLIQFQNNGVVDDSQLPKDRFSAERLKGVDSTLKIQPAKLEDSAVYLCASSLIGNKPQHFGDGTRLSIL.

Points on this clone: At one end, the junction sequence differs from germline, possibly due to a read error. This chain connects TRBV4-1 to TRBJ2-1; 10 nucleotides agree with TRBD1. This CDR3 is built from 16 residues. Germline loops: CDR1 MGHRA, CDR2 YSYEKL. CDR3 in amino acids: CASSQAGTGADNEQFF. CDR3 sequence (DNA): TGTGCCAGCAGCCAGGCGGGGACAGGGGCTGACAATGAGCAGTTCTTC.

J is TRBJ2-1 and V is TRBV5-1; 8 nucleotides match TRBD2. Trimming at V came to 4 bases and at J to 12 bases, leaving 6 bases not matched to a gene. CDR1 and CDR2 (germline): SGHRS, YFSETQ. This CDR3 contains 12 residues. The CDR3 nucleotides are TGCGCCAGCAGCCCAACTAGCGGTGGGCAGTTCTTC. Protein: CASSPTSGGQFF.

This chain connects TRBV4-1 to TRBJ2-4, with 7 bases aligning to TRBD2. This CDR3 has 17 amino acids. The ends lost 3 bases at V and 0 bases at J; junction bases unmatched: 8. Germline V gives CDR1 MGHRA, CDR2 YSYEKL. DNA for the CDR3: TGCGCCAGCAGCCAGCCCGTACTAGCGTTAGCCAAAAACATTCAGTACTTC. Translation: CASSQPVLALAKNIQYF.

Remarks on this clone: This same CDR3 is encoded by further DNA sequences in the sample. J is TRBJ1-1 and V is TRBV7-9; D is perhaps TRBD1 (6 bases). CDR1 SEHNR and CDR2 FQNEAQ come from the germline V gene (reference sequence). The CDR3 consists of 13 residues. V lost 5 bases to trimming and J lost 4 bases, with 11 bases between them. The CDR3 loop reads CASSTGQFTEAFF. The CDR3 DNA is TGTGCCAGCAGCACTGGACAGTTCACTGAAGCTTTCTTT.

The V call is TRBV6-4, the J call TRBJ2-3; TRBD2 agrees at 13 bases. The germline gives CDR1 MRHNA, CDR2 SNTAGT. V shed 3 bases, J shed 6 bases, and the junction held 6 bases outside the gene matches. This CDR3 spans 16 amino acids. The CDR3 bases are TGTGCCAGCAGTGAACTAGCGGGAGGGACTCCTGATACGCAGTATTTT. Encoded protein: CASSELAGGTPDTQYF.

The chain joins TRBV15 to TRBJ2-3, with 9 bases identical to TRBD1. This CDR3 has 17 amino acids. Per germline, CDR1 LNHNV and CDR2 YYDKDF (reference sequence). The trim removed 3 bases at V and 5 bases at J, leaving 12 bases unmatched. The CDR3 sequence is CATSRLAVGQGRDTQYF. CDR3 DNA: TGTGCCACCAGCAGGCTTGCGGTAGGACAGGGGAGAGATACGCAGTATTTT. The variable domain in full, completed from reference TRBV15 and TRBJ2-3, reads DAMVIQNPRYQVTQFGKPVTLSCSQTLNHNVMYWYQQKSSQAPKLLFHYYDKDFNNEADTPDNFQSRRPNTSFCFLDIRSPGLGDTAMYLCATSRLAVGQGRDTQYFGPGTRLTVL.

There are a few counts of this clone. Here the CDR3 DNA reads TGTGCCAGCAGATCGGGACTAGCGGGAGACCCAAAGCTGTTTTTT. This translates into CASRSGLAGDPKLFF. This rearrangement joins TRBV7-9 to TRBJ2-2; 14 bases are a match to TRBD2. This CDR3 comprises 15 residues. CDR1 and CDR2 from the germline V gene are SEHNR and FQNEAQ (reference sequence). Trimming cost V 6 bases and J 12 bases; bases outside gene matches: 9.

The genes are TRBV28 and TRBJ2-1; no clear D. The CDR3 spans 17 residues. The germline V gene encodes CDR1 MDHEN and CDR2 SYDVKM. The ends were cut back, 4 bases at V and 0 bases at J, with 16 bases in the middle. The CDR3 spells CASSSIHGSSSYNEQFF. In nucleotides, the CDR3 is TGTGCCAGCAGTTCTATTCATGGCAGTTCCTCCTACAATGAGCAGTTCTTC. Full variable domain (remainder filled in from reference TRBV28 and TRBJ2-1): DVKVTQSSRYLVKRTGEKVFLECVQDMDHENMFWYRQDPGLGLRLIYFSYDVKMKEKGDIPEGYSVSREKKERFSLILESASTNQTSMYLCASSSIHGSSSYNEQFFGPGTRLTVL.

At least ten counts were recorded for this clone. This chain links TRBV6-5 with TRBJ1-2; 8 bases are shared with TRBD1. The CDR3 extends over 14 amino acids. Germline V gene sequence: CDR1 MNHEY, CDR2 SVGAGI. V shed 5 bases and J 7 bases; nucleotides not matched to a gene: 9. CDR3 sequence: CASSEGWQGAGYTF. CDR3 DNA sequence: TGTGCCAGCAGTGAAGGATGGCAGGGGGCTGGCTACACCTTC.

The CDR3 sequence: CASSPRVAGVFQTDTQYF. CDR3 in DNA: TGCGCCAGCAGCCCCCGGGTAGCGGGAGTCTTTCAGACAGATACGCAGTATTTT. The chain joins TRBV4-1 to TRBJ2-3; 9 nucleotides agree with TRBD2. Losses at the gene ends were 4 bases for V and 3 bases for J; bases not matched to a gene: 14. The CDR3 extends over 18 amino acids. CDR1 and CDR2 from the germline V gene are MGHRA and YSYEKL.

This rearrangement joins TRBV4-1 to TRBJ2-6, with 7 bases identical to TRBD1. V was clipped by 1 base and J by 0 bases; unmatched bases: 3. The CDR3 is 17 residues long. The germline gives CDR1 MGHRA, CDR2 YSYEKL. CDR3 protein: CASSQGDRSSGANVLTF. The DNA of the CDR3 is TGCGCCAGCAGCCAAGGGGACAGAAGCTCTGGGGCCAACGTCCTGACTTTC.

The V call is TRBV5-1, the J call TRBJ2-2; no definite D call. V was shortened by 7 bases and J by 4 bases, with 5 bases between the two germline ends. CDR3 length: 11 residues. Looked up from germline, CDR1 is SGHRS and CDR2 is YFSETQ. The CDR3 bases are TGCGCCAGCTCAATCACCGGGGAGCTGTTTTTT. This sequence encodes CASSITGELFF.

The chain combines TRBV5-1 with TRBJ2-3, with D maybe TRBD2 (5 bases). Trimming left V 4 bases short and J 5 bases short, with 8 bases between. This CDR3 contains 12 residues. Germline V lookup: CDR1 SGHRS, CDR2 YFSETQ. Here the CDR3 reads CASSQDLDTQYF. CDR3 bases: TGCGCCAGCAGCCAGGACTTAGATACGCAGTATTTT.

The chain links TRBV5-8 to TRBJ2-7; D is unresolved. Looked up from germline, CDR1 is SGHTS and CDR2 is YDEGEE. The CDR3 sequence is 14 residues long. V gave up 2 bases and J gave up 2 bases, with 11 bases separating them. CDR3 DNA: TGTGCCAGCAGCTTCCCGGTCGGTACCTACGAGCAGTACTTC. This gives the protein CASSFPVGTYEQYF.

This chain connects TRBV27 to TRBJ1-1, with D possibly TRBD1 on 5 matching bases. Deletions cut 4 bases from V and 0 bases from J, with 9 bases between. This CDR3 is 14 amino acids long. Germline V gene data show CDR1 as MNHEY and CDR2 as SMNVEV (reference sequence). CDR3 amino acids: CASSSPTVNTEAFF. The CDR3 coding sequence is TGTGCCAGCAGTTCCCCGACAGTGAACACTGAAGCTTTCTTT.

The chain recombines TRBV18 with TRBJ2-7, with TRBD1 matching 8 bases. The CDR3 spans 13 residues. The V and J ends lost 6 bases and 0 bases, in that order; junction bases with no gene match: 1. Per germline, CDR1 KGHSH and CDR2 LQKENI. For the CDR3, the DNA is TGTGCCAGCTCGGACAGGGTCTCCTACGAGCAGTACTTC. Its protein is CASSDRVSYEQYF.

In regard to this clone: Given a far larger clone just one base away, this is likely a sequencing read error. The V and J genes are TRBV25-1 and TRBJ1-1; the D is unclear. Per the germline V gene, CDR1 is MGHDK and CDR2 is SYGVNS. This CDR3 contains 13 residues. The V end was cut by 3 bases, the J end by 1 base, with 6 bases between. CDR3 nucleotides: TGTGCCAGCAGTGATTGGGAGAACACTGAAGCTTTCTTT. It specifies CASSDWENTEAFF.

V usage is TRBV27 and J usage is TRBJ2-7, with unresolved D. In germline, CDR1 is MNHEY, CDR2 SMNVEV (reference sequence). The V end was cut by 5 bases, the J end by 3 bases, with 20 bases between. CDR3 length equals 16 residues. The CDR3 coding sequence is TGTGCCAGCAGTAACAAAATGTCTCAGTTAGTCTACGAGCAGTACTTC. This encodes CASSNKMSQLVYEQYF.

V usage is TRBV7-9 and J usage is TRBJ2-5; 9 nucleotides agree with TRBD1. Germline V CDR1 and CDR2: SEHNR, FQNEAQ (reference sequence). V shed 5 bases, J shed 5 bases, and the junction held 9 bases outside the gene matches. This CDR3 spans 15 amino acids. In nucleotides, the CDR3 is TGTGCCAGCAGCGTAGGGGGACAGGGTGCTGAGACCCAGTACTTC. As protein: CASSVGGQGAETQYF.

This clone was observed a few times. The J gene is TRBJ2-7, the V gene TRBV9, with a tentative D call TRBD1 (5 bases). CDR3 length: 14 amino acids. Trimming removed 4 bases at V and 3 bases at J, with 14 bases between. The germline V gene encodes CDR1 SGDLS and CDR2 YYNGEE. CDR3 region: CASSFTGDSYEQYF. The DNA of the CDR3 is TGTGCCAGCAGCTTCACGGGCGACAGCTACGAGCAGTACTTC.

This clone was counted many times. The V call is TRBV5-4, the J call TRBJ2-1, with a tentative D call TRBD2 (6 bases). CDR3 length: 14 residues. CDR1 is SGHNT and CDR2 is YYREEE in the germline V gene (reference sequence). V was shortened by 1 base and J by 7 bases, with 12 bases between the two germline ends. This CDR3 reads CASSLRRGANEQFF. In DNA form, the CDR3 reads TGTGCCAGCAGCTTGCGGCGGGGTGCGAATGAGCAGTTCTTC.

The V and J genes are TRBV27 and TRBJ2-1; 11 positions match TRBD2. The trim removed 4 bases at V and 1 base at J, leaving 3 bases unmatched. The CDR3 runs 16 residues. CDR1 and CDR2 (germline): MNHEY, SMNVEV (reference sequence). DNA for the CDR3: TGTGCCAGCAGTTCGTGGACTAGCGGGTCCTACAATGAGCAGTTCTTC. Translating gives CASSSWTSGSYNEQFF.

The CDR3 bases are TGTGCCAGCAGCTCTCGGGCCCTCTTGTCCTATGGCTACACCTTC. Its translation: CASSSRALLSYGYTF. J is TRBJ1-2 and V is TRBV5-6; D not resolved. The V and J ends lost 3 bases and 4 bases respectively, with 16 bases between them. Per the germline V gene, CDR1 is SGHDT and CDR2 is YYEEEE. The CDR3 length is 15 residues.

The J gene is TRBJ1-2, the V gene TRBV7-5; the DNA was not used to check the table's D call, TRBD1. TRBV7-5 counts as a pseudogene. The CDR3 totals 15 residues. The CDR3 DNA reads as TGTGCCAGCAGCTTCCTGGGACAGGGCATCTATGGCTACACCTTC. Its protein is CASSFLGQGIYGYTF.

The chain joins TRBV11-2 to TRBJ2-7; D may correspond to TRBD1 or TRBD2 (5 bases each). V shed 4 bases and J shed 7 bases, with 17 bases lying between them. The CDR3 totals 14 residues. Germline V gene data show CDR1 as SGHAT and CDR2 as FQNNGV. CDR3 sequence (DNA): TGTGCCAGCAGCTCCGCCGTACCCGGGACGGAGCAGTACTTC. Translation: CASSSAVPGTEQYF. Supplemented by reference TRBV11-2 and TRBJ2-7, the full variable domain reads EAGVAQSPRYKIIEKRQSVAFWCNPISGHATLYWYQQILGQGPKLLIQFQNNGVVDDSQLPKDRFSAERLKGVDSTLKIQPAKLEDSAVYLCASSSAVPGTEQYFGPGTRLTVT.

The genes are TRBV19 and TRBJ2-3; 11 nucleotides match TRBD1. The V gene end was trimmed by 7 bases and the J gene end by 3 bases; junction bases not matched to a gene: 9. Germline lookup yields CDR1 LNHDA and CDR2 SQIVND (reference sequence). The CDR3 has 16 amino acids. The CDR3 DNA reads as TGTGCCAGTACCCCTTGGACAGGGGGCTCGACAGATACGCAGTATTTT. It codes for CASTPWTGGSTDTQYF. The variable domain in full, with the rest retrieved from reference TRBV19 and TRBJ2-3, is DGGITQSPKYLFRKEGQNVTLSCEQNLNHDAMYWYRQDPGQGLRLIYYSQIVNDFQKGDIAEGYSVSREKKESFPLTVTSAQKNPTAFYLCASTPWTGGSTDTQYFGPGTRLTVL.

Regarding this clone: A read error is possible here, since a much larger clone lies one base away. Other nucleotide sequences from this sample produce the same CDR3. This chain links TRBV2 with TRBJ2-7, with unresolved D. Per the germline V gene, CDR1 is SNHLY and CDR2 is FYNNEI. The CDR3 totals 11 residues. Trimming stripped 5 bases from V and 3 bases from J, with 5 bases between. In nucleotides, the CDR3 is TGTGCCAGCAGTCCCTTCTACGAGCAGTACTTC. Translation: CASSPFYEQYF.

The CDR3 DNA follows: TGTGCCAGCAGCGATAGCGGGAGAGGGTTCGGGGAGCTGTTTTTT. Translated: CASSDSGRGFGELFF. This chain links TRBV6-4 with TRBJ2-2, with 9 bases fitting TRBD2. Germline assignment: CDR1 MRHNA and CDR2 SNTAGT. There are 15 residues in the CDR3. The V gene end was trimmed by 6 bases and the J gene end by 7 bases; junction bases not matched to a gene: 9.

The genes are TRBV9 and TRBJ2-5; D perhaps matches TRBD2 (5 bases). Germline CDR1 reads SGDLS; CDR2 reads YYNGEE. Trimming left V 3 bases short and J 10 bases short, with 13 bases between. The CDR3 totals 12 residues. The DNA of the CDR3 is TGTGCCAGCAGCGGCGGACTCGGTTTCCAGTACTTC. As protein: CASSGGLGFQYF. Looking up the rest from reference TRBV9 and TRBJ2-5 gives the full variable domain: DSGVTQTPKHLITATGQRVTLRCSPRSGDLSVYWYQQSLDQGLQFLIQYYNGEERAKGNILERFSAQQFPDLHSELNLSSLELGDSALYFCASSGGLGFQYFGPGTRLLVL.

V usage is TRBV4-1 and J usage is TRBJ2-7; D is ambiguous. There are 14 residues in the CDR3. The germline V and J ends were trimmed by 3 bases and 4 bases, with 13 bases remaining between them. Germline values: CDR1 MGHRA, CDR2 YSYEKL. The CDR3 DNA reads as TGCGCCAGCAGCCACGGGCGGAATAGTTACGAGCAGTACTTC. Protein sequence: CASSHGRNSYEQYF.

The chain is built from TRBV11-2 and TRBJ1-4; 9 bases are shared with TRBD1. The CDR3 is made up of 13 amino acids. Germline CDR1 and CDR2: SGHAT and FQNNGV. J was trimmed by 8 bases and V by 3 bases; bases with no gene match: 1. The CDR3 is CASSFDRGEKLFF. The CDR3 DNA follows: TGTGCCAGCAGCTTCGACAGGGGGGAAAAACTGTTTTTT.